A selection of T cell receptor beta chains follows, all from one sample in a study of control samples from healthy donors and cancer patients. Here immunoSEQ multiplex PCR was the method, and the copy in TCRdb shows in-frame clones only, minus some. Here the sample spans around 72,000 clones, more than 80% being singletons. Sequenced sample: blood. The receptors stem from a man between 50 and 59 years old in good health. Each CDR3 is given with its conserved first and last residue. Each record gives: clone size, J gene, V gene, D gene, CDR3 DNA, CDR3 protein. The D gene is left open where the match is weak. Only part of the rows carry a size: once, few, many, or a class if the clone is expanded.

-	TRBJ2-3	TRBV30	-	TGTGCCTGGAGCAGTGATAGCCGCACAGATACGCAGTATTTT	CAWSSDSRTDTQYF
-	TRBJ1-2	TRBV12-3/TRBV12-4	-	TGTGCCAGCAGTTTAACCTACGGCTATGGCTACACCTTC	CASSLTYGYGYTF
-	TRBJ2-1	TRBV9	-	TGTGCCAGCTCCTGGGACCCTTACAATGAGCAGTTCTTC	CASSWDPYNEQFF
-	TRBJ1-2	TRBV2	-	TGTGCCAGCAGCCCTTCGACAGCAGCTAACTATGGCTACACCTTC	CASSPSTAANYGYTF
-	TRBJ2-5	TRBV11-3	-	TGTGCCAGCAGCTTAGGGGGGGCCAGGCGGGGAGAGACCCAGTACTTC	CASSLGGARRGETQYF
few	TRBJ2-7	TRBV11-2	TRBD1	TGTGCCAGCAGAGCCACCGGGACAGGGTTCCACGAGCAGTACTTC	CASRATGTGFHEQYF
-	TRBJ2-1	TRBV27	TRBD2	TGTGCCAGCACCAGAGGACTAGCGGGAGCCCTTGGTTACAATGAGCAGTTCTTC	CASTRGLAGALGYNEQFF
few	TRBJ2-1	TRBV11-2	TRBD2	TGTGCCACCACGGGGGGCTCCTACAATGAGCAGTTCTTC	CATTGGSYNEQFF
-	TRBJ2-7	TRBV4-1	TRBD2	TGCGCCAGCAGCCAGTACCCGGGACTAGCGGGTAGCTCCTACGAGCAGTACTTC	CASSQYPGLAGSSYEQYF
-	TRBJ1-4	TRBV12-3/TRBV12-4	-	TGTGCCAGCAGAGGACCTAATGAAAAACTGTTTTTT	CASRGPNEKLFF
once	TRBJ2-7	TRBV19	-	TGTGCCAGTAGTATAGCGTCGAGCTCCTACGAGCAGTACTTC	CASSIASSSYEQYF
-	TRBJ1-1	TRBV5-1	-	TGCGCCAGCAGCAAAAACAGGGCCCCTGAAGCTTTCTTT	CASSKNRAPEAFF
-	TRBJ2-1	TRBV15	TRBD2	TGTGCCATTAAAGGGACTAGCGGCAATGAGCAGTTCTTC	CAIKGTSGNEQFF
-	TRBJ2-3	TRBV4-1	-	TGCGCCAGCAGCCAAGGACAGAACCCCACAGATACGCAGTATTTT	CASSQGQNPTDTQYF
-	TRBJ2-5	TRBV9	-	TGTGCCAGCCGACCCTCCGGGACTGGAGTGGAGACCCAGTACTTC	CASRPSGTGVETQYF
once	TRBJ2-3	TRBV5-6	-	TGTGCCAGCAGCTTGGTCGGGCAGACTAGCACAGATACGCAGTATTTT	CASSLVGQTSTDTQYF